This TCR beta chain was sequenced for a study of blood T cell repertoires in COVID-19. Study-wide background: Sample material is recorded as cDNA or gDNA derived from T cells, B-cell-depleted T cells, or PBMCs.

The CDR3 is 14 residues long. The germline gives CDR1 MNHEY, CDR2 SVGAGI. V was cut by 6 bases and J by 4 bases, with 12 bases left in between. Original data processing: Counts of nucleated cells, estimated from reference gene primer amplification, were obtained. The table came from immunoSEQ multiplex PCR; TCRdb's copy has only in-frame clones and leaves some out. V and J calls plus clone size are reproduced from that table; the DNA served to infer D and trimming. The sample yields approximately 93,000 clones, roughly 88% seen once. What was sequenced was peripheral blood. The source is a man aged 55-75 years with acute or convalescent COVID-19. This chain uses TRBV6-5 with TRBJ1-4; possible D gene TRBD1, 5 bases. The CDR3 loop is CASRTDRVNEKLFF. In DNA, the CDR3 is TGTGCCAGCAGAACCGACAGAGTTAATGAAAAACTGTTTTTT.